The TCR beta chain described here comes from a study of CD8+ T cells in alopecia areata. About the study: Dosing with tofacitinib proceeded for 6 to 18 months, followed by 6 months off drug.

The sequencing template was cDNA reverse transcribed from extracted RNA. The table came from immunoSEQ multiplex PCR; TCRdb's copy has only in-frame clones and leaves some out. The sample lists about 190,000 clones; around three fifths were seen once. The CDR3 covers 16 residues. From germline, CDR1 is WSHSY and CDR2 SAAADI. J gave up 6 bases and V 6 bases, and 7 bases lay outside the gene matches. Treatment defined: oral pan-JAK inhibitor, 5-10 mg twice daily. This clone was seen once. Its antigen is still unknown. Overall study results and limits: Persistence during tofacitinib was seen for many expanded lesional clones in scalp and blood. Normal scalp showed lower clonality than lesional scalp, especially alopecia totalis/universalis. TCR sharing across patients was less clear than in mice, possibly HLA-related.

The J gene is TRBJ1-6, the V gene TRBV10-2, with 11 bases fitting TRBD1. This specimen was CD4+ T cells sorted from blood, taken at week 24, from a patient treated with tofacitinib. The receptor was derived from a human donor with alopecia areata. CDR3 protein: CASSAGTGGSNSPLHF. CDR3 coding DNA: TGCGCCAGCAGCGCCGGGACAGGGGGTTCTAATTCACCCCTCCACTTT.